This entry describes one T cell receptor (beta chain). These data come from a study of blood T cell repertoires in COVID-19. The wider study: Spain, Italy and the United States supplied samples that represented acute and convalescent COVID-19. Sources were T cells, B-cell-depleted T cells, or PBMCs; the material itself was cDNA or gDNA.

Authors' methods: Reference gene primers were amplified, and this amplification served to estimate nucleated cell counts. The repertoire was sequenced with immunoSEQ multiplex PCR; TCRdb's copy has only in-frame clones and lacks some. The V and J calls and the clone size are those of that table, but D and trimming were determined from the DNA. This sample has 150,000 to 200,000 clones; 74% occur once, and the top ten carry about 3%. The CDR3 contains 14 residues. Germline V CDR1 and CDR2: WNHNN, SYGVQD (reference sequence). The V end was cut by 6 bases, the J end by 1 base, with 12 bases between. The sequence came from a woman of 80 years or more with acute or convalescent COVID-19. The sequenced material came from peripheral blood. The chain combines TRBV10-1 with TRBJ2-5; a weak D match, TRBD2 (5 bases). The CDR3: CASSRSAGQETQYF. The CDR3 region has the DNA TGCGCCAGCAGCCGGTCTGCGGGCCAAGAGACCCAGTACTTC.